Below are 5 T cell receptor beta chains sequenced from a single sample in a study of regulatory T cells in long-lasting Graves disease. Time point here: newly diagnosed GD, antithyroid drugs for less than 3 months. Preparation of the TCR library used RNA extracted from PBMCs. CDR3-region Arm-PCR and iRepertoire HTBI primers produced the TCR beta libraries. TCRdb recomputed calls from the multiplex PCR reads with MiXCR, one row per CDR3 protein. The sample has 320,000 or so distinct CDR3 sequences; 15% to 20% are singletons. The material was peripheral blood mononuclear cells (PBMCs), obtained at new diagnosis, from a patient treated with antithyroid drugs. These receptors were taken from a female donor with Graves disease.

The table lists this clonotype with a few counts. V and J are TRBV4-2 and TRBJ1-1; D may be TRBD1 (6 bases). Per germline, CDR1 LGHNA and CDR2 YNFKEQ. The CDR3 is 15 amino acids. V dropped 0 bases and J dropped 4 bases, with 12 bases sitting between them. For the CDR3, the DNA is TGTGCCAGCAGCCAAGATCAGGGGAAGGGCACTGAAGCTTTCTTT. This encodes CASSQDQGKGTEAFF.

A word on this clonotype: Given a much more abundant clone one base away, this may be a read error. The J gene is TRBJ2-7, the V gene TRBV27; D might be TRBD2 (7 bases). The CDR3 sequence is 14 residues long. The ends were cut back, 7 bases at V and 7 bases at J, with 20 bases in the middle. Germline lookup yields CDR1 MNHEY and CDR2 SMNVEV (reference sequence). Here the CDR3 reads CASTHTGGHNEQYF. CDR3 in DNA: TGTGCCAGCACCCACACGGGGGGCCACAATGAGCAGTACTTC.

The table lists this clonotype with many counts. The rearrangement joins TRBV4-1 to TRBJ1-4, with D uncertain. This CDR3 region has 17 residues. The germline V and J ends were trimmed by 1 base and 0 bases, with 12 bases remaining between them. Germline CDR1 is MGHRA and CDR2 is YSYEKL. The CDR3 is CASSQVPVGATNEKLFF. CDR3 DNA sequence: TGCGCCAGCAGCCAAGTCCCCGTCGGGGCAACTAATGAAAAACTGTTTTTT.

The chain carries TRBV4-1 and TRBJ1-1, with D tentatively TRBD1 (6 bases). This CDR3 contains 17 residues. V dropped 0 bases and J dropped 1 base, with 15 bases sitting between them. CDR1 is MGHRA, CDR2 YSYEKL, per germline. The CDR3 DNA sequence: TGCGCCAGCAGCCAAGATCCGTCAGGGGCGCAGAACACTGAAGCTTTCTTT. Amino acids: CASSQDPSGAQNTEAFF.

This clonotype was counted ten times or more. This rearrangement joins TRBV30 to TRBJ1-5; no definite D call. The CDR3 sequence is 13 residues long. CDR1 is GTSNPN, CDR2 SVGIG, per germline (reference sequence). The V end lost 5 bases, the J end lost 4 bases, and 12 bases lay between the germline ends. CDR3 residues: CAWAMDGNQPQHF. The CDR3, as DNA: TGTGCCTGGGCCATGGACGGTAATCAGCCCCAGCATTTT.